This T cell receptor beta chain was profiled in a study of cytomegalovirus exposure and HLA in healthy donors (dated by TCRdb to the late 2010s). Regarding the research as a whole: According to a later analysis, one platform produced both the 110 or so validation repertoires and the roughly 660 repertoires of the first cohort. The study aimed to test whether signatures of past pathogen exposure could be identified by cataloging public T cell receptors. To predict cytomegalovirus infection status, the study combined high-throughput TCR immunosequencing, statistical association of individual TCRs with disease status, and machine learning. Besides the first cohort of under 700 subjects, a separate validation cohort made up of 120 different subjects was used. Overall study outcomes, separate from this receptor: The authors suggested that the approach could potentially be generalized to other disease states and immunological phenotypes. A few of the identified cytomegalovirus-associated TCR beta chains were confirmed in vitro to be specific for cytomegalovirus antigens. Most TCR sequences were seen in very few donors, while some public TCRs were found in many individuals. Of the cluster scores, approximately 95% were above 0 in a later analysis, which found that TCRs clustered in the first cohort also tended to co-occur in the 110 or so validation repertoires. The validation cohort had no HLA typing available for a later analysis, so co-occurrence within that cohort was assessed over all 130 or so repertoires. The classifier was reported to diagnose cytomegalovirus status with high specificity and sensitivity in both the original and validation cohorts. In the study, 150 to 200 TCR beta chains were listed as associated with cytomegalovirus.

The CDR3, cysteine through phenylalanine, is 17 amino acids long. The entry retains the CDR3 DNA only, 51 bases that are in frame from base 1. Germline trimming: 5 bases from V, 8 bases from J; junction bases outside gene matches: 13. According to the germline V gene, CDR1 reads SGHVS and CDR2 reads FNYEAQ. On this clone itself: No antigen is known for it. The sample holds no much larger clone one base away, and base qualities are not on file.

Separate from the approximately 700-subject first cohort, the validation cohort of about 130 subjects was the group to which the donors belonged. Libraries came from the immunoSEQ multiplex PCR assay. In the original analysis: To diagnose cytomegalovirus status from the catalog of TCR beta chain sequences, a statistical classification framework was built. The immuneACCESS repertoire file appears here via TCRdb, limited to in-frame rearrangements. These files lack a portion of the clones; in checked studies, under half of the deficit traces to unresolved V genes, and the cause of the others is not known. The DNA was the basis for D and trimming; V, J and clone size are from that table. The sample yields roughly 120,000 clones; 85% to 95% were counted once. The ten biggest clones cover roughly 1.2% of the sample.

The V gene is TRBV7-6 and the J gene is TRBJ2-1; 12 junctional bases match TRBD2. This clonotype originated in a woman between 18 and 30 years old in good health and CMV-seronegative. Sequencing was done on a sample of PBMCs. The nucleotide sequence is TGTGCCAGCAGCCCGTATCAGACTAGCGGGAGTATGGATGAGCAGTTCTTC. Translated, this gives CASSPYQTSGSMDEQFF.